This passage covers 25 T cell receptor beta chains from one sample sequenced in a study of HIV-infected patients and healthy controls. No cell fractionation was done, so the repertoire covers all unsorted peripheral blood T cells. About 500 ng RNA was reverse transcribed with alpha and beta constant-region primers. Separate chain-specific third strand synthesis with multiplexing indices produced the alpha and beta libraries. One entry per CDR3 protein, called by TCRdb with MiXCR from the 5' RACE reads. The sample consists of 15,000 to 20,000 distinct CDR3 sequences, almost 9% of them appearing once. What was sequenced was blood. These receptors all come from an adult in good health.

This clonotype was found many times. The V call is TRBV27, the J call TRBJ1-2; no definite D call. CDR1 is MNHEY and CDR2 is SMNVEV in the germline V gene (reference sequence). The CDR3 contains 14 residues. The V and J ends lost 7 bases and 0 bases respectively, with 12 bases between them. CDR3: CASTSSFTNYGYTF. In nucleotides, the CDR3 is TGTGCCAGCACGTCTAGTTTTACTAACTATGGCTACACCTTC.

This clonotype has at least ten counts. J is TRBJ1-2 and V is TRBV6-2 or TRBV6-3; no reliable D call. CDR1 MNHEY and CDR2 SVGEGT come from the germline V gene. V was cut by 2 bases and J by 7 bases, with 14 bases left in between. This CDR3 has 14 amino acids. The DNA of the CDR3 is TGTGCCAGCAGTTACATGGGAGGAGCTGTTGGCTACACCTTC. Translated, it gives CASSYMGGAVGYTF.

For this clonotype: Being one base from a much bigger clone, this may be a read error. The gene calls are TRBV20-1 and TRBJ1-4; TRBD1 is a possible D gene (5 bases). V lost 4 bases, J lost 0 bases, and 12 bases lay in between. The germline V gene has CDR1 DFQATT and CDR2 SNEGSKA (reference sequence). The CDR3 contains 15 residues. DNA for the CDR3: TGCAGTGCTATTGGGGGTCCTCCAACTAATGAAAAACTGTTTTTT. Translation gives CSAIGGPPTNEKLFF.

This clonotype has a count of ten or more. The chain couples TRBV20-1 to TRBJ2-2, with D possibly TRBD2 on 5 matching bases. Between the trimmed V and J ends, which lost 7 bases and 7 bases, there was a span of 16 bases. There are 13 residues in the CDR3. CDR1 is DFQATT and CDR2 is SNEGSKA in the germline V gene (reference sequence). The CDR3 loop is CSVRPTSVGELFF. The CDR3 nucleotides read TGCAGTGTTCGCCCCACTAGTGTCGGGGAGCTGTTTTTT.

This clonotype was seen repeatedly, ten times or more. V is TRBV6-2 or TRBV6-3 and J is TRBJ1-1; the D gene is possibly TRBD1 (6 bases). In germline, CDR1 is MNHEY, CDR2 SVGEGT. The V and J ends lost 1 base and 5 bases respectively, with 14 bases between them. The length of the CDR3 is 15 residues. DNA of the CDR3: TGTGCCAGCAGTTACTTCAGGGGCTGGGGGACTGAAGCTTTCTTT. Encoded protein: CASSYFRGWGTEAFF.

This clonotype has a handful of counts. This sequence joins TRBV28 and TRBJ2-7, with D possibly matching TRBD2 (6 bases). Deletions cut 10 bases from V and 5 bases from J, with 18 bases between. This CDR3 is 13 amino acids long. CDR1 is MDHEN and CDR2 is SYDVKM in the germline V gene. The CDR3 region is CATTGPAGHEQYF. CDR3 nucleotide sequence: TGTGCCACCACCGGCCCAGCGGGTCACGAGCAGTACTTC.

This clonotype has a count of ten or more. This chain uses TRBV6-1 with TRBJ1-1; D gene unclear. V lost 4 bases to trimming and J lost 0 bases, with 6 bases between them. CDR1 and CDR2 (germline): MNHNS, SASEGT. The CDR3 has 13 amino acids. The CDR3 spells CASSVTVNTEAFF. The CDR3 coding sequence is TGTGCCAGCAGTGTCACAGTGAACACTGAAGCTTTCTTT.

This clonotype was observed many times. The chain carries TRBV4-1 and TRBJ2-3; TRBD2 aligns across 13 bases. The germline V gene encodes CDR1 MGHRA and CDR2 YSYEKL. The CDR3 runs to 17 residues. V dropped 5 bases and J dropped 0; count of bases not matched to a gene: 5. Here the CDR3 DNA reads TGCGCCAGCAGCGTCGGGACTAGCGGGGTGAGCACAGATACGCAGTATTTT. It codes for CASSVGTSGVSTDTQYF.

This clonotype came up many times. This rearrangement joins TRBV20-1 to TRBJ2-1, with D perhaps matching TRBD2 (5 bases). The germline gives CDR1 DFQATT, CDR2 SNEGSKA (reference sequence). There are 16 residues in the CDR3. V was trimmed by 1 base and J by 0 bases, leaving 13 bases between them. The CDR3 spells CSARGSEGASYNEQFF. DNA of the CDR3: TGCAGTGCTAGAGGTTCTGAGGGAGCCTCCTACAATGAGCAGTTCTTC.

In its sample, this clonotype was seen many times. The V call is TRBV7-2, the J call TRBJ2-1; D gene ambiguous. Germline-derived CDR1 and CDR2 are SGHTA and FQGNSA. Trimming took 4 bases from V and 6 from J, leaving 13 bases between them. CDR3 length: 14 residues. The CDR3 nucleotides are TGTGCCAGCAGCTCTTTCCCCTCGGCCAATGAGCAGTTCTTC. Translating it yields CASSSFPSANEQFF.

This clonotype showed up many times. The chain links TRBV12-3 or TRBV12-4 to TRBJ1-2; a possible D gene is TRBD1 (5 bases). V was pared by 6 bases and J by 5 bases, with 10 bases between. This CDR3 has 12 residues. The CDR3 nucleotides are TGTGCCAGCAGCCCGGGGGAGTATGGCTACACCTTC. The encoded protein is CASSPGEYGYTF.

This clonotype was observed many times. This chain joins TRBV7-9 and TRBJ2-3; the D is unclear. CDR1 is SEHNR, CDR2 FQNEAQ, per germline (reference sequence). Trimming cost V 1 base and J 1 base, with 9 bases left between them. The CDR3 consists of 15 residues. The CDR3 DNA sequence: TGTGCCAGCAGCTTAGGAACCACCGGCACAGATACGCAGTATTTT. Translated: CASSLGTTGTDTQYF.

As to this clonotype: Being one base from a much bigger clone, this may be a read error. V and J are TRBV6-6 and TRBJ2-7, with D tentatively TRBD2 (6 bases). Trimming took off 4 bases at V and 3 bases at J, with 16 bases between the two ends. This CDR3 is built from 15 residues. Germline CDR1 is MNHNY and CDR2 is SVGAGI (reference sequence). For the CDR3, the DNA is TGTGCCAGCAGTTGCCCGGAGGGAGGAAGCTACGAGCAGTACTTC. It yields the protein CASSCPEGGSYEQYF.

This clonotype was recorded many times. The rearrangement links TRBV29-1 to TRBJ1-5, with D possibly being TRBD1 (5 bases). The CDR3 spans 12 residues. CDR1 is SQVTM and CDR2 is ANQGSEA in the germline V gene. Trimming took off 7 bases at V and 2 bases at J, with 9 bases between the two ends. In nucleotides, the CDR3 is TGCAGCGCGCGGGACGGCAATCAGCCCCAGCATTTT. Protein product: CSARDGNQPQHF.

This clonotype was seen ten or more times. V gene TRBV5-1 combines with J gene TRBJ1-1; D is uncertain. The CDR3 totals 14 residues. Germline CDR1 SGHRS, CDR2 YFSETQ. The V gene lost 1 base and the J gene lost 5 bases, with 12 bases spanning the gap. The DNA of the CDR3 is TGCGCCAGCAGCTTGTTTGCGGGTGAAACTGAAGCTTTCTTT. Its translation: CASSLFAGETEAFF.

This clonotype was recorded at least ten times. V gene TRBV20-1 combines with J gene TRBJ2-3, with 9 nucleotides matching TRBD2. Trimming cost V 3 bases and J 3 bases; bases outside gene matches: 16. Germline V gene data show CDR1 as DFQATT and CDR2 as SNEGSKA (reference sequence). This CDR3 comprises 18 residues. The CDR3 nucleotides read TGCAGTGCTAGCCCCTTTGCGGGAGGGCCAAAGTCGACAGATACGCAGTATTTT. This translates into CSASPFAGGPKSTDTQYF.

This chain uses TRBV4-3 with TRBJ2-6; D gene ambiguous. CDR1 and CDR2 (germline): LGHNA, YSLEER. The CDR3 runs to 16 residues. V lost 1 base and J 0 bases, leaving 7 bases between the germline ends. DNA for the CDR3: TGCGCCAGCAGCCAAGGTCGTAGCTCTGGGGCCAACGTCCTGACTTTC. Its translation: CASSQGRSSGANVLTF.

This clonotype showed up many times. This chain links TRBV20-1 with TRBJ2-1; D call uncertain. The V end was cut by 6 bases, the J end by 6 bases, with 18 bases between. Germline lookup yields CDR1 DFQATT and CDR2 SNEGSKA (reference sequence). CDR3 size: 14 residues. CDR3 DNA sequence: TGCAGTGCCGGCAATGCAGACTTGGTCAATGAGCAGTTCTTC. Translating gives CSAGNADLVNEQFF.

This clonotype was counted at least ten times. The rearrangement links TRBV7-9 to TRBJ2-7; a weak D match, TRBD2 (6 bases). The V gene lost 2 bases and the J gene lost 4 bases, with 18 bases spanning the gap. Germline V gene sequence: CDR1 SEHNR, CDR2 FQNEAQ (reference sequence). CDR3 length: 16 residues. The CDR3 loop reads CASSLTPGLRSYEQYF. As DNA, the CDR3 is TGTGCCAGCAGCTTAACTCCGGGACTCCGATCTTACGAGCAGTACTTC.

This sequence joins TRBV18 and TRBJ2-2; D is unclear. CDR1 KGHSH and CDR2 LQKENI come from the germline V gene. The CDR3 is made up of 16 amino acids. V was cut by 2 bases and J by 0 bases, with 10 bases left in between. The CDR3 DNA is TGTGCCAGCTCACCAAATAGACCCCCGAACACCGGGGAGCTGTTTTTT. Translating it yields CASSPNRPPNTGELFF.

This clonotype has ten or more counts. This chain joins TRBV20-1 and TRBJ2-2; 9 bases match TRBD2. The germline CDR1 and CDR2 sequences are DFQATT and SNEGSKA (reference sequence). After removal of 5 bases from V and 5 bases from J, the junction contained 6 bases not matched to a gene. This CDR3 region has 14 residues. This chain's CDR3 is CSAAWAGGTGELFF. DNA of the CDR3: TGCAGTGCTGCCTGGGCGGGAGGGACCGGGGAGCTGTTTTTT.

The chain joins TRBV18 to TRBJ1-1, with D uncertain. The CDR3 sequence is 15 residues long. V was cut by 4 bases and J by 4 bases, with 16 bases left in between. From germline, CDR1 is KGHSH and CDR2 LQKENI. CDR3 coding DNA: TGTGCCAGCTCACGTAACGGCGGGATTGGCACTGAAGCTTTCTTT. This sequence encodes CASSRNGGIGTEAFF.

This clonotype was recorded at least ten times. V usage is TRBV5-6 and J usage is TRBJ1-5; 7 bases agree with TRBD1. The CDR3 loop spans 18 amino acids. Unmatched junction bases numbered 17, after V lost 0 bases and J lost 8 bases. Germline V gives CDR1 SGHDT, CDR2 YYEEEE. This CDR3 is CASSLGGPGQLVRKPQHF. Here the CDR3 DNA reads TGTGCCAGCAGCTTGGGAGGGCCGGGACAGCTCGTTCGGAAGCCCCAGCATTTT.

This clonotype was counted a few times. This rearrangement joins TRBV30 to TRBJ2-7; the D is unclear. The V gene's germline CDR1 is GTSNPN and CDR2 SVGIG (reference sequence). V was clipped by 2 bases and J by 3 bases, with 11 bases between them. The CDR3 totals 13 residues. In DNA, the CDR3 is TGTGCCTGGAGTACGAGCCCGTACTACGAGCAGTACTTC. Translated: CAWSTSPYYEQYF.

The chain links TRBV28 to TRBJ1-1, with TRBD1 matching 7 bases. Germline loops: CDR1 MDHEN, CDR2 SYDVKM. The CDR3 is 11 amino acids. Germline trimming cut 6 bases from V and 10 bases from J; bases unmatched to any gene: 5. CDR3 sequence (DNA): TGTGCCAGCAGAGACAGGGTCGGAGCTTTCTTT. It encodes CASRDRVGAFF.